These 14 T cell receptor beta chains originate from one sample sequenced in a study of T cell repertoires in cytomegalovirus infection. MiXCR, applied by TCRdb to the reads, yields one record per CDR3 protein. The table includes fewer than 1,000,000 distinct CDR3 sequences, approximately 32% detected once. Antigens of these TCRs are unknown. This material consisted of cultured CD8+ T cells from PBMCs, taken from culture after CMV antigen stimulation. These receptors all come from a human donor in good health (CMV status not recorded). Some clones in this sample may be carry-over from other donors' samples.

The chain is built from TRBV11-2 and TRBJ1-1; D not certain. V was cut by 1 base and J by 0 bases, with 9 bases left in between. The CDR3 covers 15 residues. Germline-derived CDR1 and CDR2 are SGHAT and FQNNGV. The CDR3 sequence: CASSLGGRMNTEAFF. CDR3 in DNA: TGTGCCAGCAGCTTAGGTGGACGGATGAACACTGAAGCTTTCTTT.

This clonotype was recorded a few times. This chain connects TRBV13 to TRBJ2-5; weak D call: TRBD2 (6 bases). Looked up from germline, CDR1 is PRHDT and CDR2 is FYEKMQ (reference sequence). V gave up 4 bases and J gave up 4 bases, with 16 bases separating them. The CDR3 is 15 amino acids. CDR3 DNA sequence: TGTGCCAGCAGCTCGACTAGAGATCAGGGAGAGACCCAGTACTTC. Translation: CASSSTRDQGETQYF.

This chain links TRBV27 with TRBJ2-2, with unresolved D. The CDR3 loop spans 13 amino acids. Trimming stripped 4 bases from V and 7 bases from J, with 10 bases between. The germline V gene encodes CDR1 MNHEY and CDR2 SMNVEV (reference sequence). In DNA, the CDR3 is TGTGCCAGCAGTTCCTCTCCTCTCGGGGAGCTGTTTTTT. Translated, it gives CASSSSPLGELFF.

This clonotype was detected only a few times. This sequence joins TRBV27 and TRBJ1-4; possible D gene TRBD1, 6 bases. The V end was cut by 7 bases, the J end by 0 bases, with 24 bases between. Looked up from germline, CDR1 is MNHEY and CDR2 is SMNVEV (reference sequence). This CDR3 contains 19 residues. The CDR3 coding sequence is TGTGCCAGCACTGTGGCCGACAGGTCCCACCTAGCAACTAATGAAAAACTGTTTTTT. This translates into CASTVADRSHLATNEKLFF.

Only a few counts were recorded for this clonotype. This chain joins TRBV5-1 and TRBJ2-1, with a possible D match to TRBD1 (6 bases). With 3 bases removed from V and 4 bases from J, the gap between germline ends came to 14 bases. The length of the CDR3 is 15 residues. Germline V gene data show CDR1 as SGHRS and CDR2 as YFSETQ. In nucleotides, the CDR3 is TGCGCCAGCAGCTCGTCGGGACAAGCTTACAATGAGCAGTTCTTC. As protein: CASSSSGQAYNEQFF.

V gene TRBV12-5 combines with J gene TRBJ1-5; 7 nucleotides align to TRBD1. The CDR3 is 19 residues long. Germline CDR1 reads LGHNT; CDR2 reads FRNRAP. With 7 bases clipped from V and 2 bases from J, the junction kept 20 bases outside the gene matches. The CDR3 DNA reads as TGTGCTAGTGCTTTCAGTACCGGGACAGTGTACGGGGGCAATCAGCCCCAGCATTTT. It codes for CASAFSTGTVYGGNQPQHF.

The sample holds a few counts of this clonotype. The V gene is TRBV4-1, the J gene TRBJ1-6; possible D gene TRBD1, 5 bases. The CDR3 has 15 residues. V lost 3 bases to trimming and J lost 0 bases, with 6 bases between them. The germline V gene encodes CDR1 MGHRA and CDR2 YSYEKL. The DNA of the CDR3 is TGCGCCAGCAGCCAGGACACCTCCTATAATTCACCCCTCCACTTT. Translation: CASSQDTSYNSPLHF.

The chain carries TRBV7-9 and TRBJ2-6; TRBD1 is a possible D gene (5 bases). Deletions cut 7 bases from V and 0 bases from J, with 13 bases between. The germline CDR1 and CDR2 sequences are SEHNR and FQNEAQ (reference sequence). This CDR3 comprises 16 residues. This CDR3 reads CASTLRTTSGANVLTF. The CDR3 DNA sequence: TGTGCCAGCACCCTCCGGACAACCTCTGGGGCCAACGTCCTGACTTTC.

The chain has TRBV14 and TRBJ1-6; no clear D. The germline CDR1 and CDR2 sequences are SGHDN and FVKESK. Trimming took 4 bases from V and 0 from J, leaving 13 bases between them. The CDR3 sequence is 17 residues long. CDR3 region: CASSLGEESSYNSPLHF. The CDR3 DNA follows: TGTGCCAGCAGCCTTGGGGAAGAGAGCTCCTATAATTCACCCCTCCACTTT.

This clonotype occurred many times. Sequence at one end of the junction differs from germline and may be a read error. This chain connects TRBV5-1 to TRBJ2-3; 9 positions agree with TRBD1. Germline assignment: CDR1 SGHRS and CDR2 YFSETQ. This CDR3 region has 14 residues. CDR3: CASSAGTGTDTQYF. CDR3 in DNA: TGTGCCAGCTCAGCCGGGACAGGGACAGATACGCAGTATTTT.

The V and J genes are TRBV4-1 and TRBJ2-1; tentatively, D is TRBD1 (5 bases). CDR3 length equals 15 residues. Germline V CDR1 and CDR2: MGHRA, YSYEKL. V was pared by 0 bases and J by 7 bases, with 13 bases between. CDR3: CASSQDLSRVNEQFF. Written as DNA, the CDR3 is TGCGCCAGCAGCCAAGATCTAAGCAGGGTGAATGAGCAGTTCTTC.

In its sample, this clonotype was seen many times. This chain links TRBV7-6 with TRBJ1-1; D remains ambiguous. This CDR3 contains 15 residues. Deletions cut 1 base from V and 1 base from J, with 10 bases between. CDR1 and CDR2 (germline): SGHVS, FNYEAQ. The CDR3 nucleotides are TGTGCCAGCAGCTTAGTTCCAGAGCAGAACACTGAAGCTTTCTTT. It encodes CASSLVPEQNTEAFF.

V usage is TRBV6-1 and J usage is TRBJ2-1, with unresolved D. The CDR3 sequence is 10 residues long. Germline V gene data show CDR1 as MNHNS and CDR2 as SASEGT. Trimming left V 5 bases short and J 9 bases short, with 5 bases between. The CDR3 loop reads CASSRVEQFF. The CDR3 DNA sequence: TGTGCCAGCAGTAGGGTTGAGCAGTTCTTC.

The CDR3 here is CASSSQVGEIWNTEAFF. Written as DNA, the CDR3 is TGTGCCAGCAGTTCTCAGGTAGGAGAGATTTGGAACACTGAAGCTTTCTTT. The chain couples TRBV27 to TRBJ1-1; D ambiguous. The CDR3 extends over 17 amino acids. V lost 4 bases to trimming and J lost 1 base, with 19 bases between them. Germline V gives CDR1 MNHEY, CDR2 SMNVEV (reference sequence).